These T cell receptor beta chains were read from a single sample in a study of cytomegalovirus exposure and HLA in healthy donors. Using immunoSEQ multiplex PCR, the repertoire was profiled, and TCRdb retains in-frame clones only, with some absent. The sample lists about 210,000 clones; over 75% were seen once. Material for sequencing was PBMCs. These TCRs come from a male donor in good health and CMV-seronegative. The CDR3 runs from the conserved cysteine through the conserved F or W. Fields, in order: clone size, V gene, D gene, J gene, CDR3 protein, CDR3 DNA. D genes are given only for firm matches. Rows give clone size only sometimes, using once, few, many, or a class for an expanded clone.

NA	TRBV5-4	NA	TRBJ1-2	CASSLGPGSLYGYTF	TGTGCCAGCAGCTTGGGGCCGGGTTCTCTCTATGGCTACACCTTC
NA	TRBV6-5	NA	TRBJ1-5	CASRSGGSNQPQHF	TGTGCCAGCCGGTCGGGGGGCAGCAATCAGCCCCAGCATTTT
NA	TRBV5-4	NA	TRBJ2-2	CASSATSLGNTGELFF	TGTGCCAGCAGCGCCACTAGTTTGGGGAACACCGGGGAGCTGTTTTTT
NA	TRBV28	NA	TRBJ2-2	CASSTNTGELFF	TGTGCCAGCAGTACAAACACCGGGGAGCTGTTTTTT
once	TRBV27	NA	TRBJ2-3	CASSLFFTFEKTQYF	TGTGCCAGCAGTTTATTTTTCACGTTCGAGAAGACGCAGTATTTT
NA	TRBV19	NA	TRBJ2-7	CASSIRAGWSYEQYF	TGTGCCAGTAGTATCCGGGCAGGGTGGTCCTACGAGCAGTACTTC
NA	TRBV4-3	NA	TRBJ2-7	CASSQDTPQGWRGTYEQYF	TGCGCCAGCAGCCAAGACACCCCCCAGGGATGGCGGGGAACCTACGAGCAGTACTTC
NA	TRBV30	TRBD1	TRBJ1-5	CAWGRDRDQPQHF	TGTGCCTGGGGCCGGGACAGAGATCAGCCCCAGCATTTT
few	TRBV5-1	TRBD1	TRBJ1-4	CASSFGTERDREKLFF	TGCGCCAGCAGCTTCGGGACAGAGAGGGATCGTGAAAAACTGTTTTTT
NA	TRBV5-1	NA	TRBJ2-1	CASSLFRQPTYNEQFF	TGCGCCAGCAGCTTGTTTAGACAGCCTACATACAATGAGCAGTTCTTC
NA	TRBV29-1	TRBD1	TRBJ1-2	CSVGEGQGRSGYTF	TGCAGCGTTGGAGAGGGACAGGGGAGAAGTGGCTACACCTTC
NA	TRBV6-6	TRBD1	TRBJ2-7	CASSTGGEQYF	TGTGCCAGCAGCACAGGGGGCGAGCAGTACTTC
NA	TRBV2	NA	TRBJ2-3	CASSEWVSGLSDTQYF	TGTGCCAGCAGTGAGTGGGTTAGCGGCCTTTCAGATACGCAGTATTTT
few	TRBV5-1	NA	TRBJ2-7	CASSIRVGEQYF	TGCGCCAGCAGCATCAGGGTTGGCGAGCAGTACTTC
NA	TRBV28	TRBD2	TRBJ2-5	CASSFGGGVRETQYF	TGTGCCAGCAGTTTCGGTGGGGGGGTGCGAGAGACCCAGTACTTC
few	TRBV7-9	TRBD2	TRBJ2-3	CASSWTSGSFGDTQYF	TGTGCCAGCAGCTGGACTAGCGGGAGTTTCGGAGATACGCAGTATTTT
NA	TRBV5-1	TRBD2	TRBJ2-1	CASSLTSGREQFF	TGCGCCAGCAGCCTTACTAGCGGTAGGGAGCAGTTCTTC
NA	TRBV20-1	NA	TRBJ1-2	CSALVRNGYTF	TGCAGTGCCCTAGTCCGGAATGGCTACACCTTC
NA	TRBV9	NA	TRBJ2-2	CASSVRAGSTGELFF	TGTGCCAGCAGCGTGCGGGCGGGGAGCACCGGGGAGCTGTTTTTT
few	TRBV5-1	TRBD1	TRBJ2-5	CASSFGTGLETQYF	TGCGCCAGCAGCTTCGGGACAGGGTTGGAGACCCAGTACTTC
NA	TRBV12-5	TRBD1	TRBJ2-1	CASGFTGQGTYNEQFF	TGTGCTAGTGGTTTTACCGGACAGGGAACCTACAATGAGCAGTTCTTC
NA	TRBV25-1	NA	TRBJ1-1	CASSELGGHAFF	TGTGCCAGCAGTGAATTAGGGGGACACGCTTTCTTT
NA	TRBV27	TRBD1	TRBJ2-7	CASSFGDRGLSVQYF	TGTGCCAGCAGTTTTGGGGACAGGGGGCTTTCAGTGCAGTACTTC
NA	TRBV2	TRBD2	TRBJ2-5	CASSELAGGLLGETQYF	TGTGCCAGCAGTGAATTAGCGGGGGGGCTCTTAGGAGAGACCCAGTACTTC